This T cell receptor (beta chain) was identified in a study of OX40 agonist ivuxolimab in advanced cancers. The germline V gene has CDR1 KGHSH and CDR2 LQKENI. V shed 4 bases and J shed 4 bases, with 8 bases lying between them. The CDR3 loop spans 12 amino acids. Sequenced by immunoSEQ multiplex PCR; TCRdb stores in-frame clones only, minus some. Here the sample spans around 52,000 clones, 75% to 85% being singletons. Sequences were derived from CD4+ or CD8+ T cells sorted from blood, sampled in a trial of the OX40 agonist ivuxolimab. This TCR was sampled from an adult with an advanced solid tumor such as melanoma, head and neck, liver or kidney cancer. The chain is built from TRBV18 and TRBJ2-7; D gene uncertain. CDR3 sequence reads: CASSQDAYEQYF. DNA for the CDR3: TGTGCCAGCTCACAGGACGCGTACGAGCAGTACTTC.